This TCR beta chain was identified in a study of T-cell memory formation after mild COVID-19. Study-wide background: TCR clustering was largely donor specific. Study outcomes and limitations: Detection of some responders pre-infection suggested pre-existing cross-reactive memory T cells participated.

The table lists this clonotype with many counts. Antigen: not known. The CDR3 contains 12 residues. Germline V gene lookup returns CDR1 KGHSH and CDR2 LQKENI. J gave up 8 bases and V 4 bases, and 2 bases lay outside the gene matches. TCRalpha and TCRbeta libraries used 5'RACE with constant-segment primers and UMIs. MiXCR, run by TCRdb on the 5' RACE reads, gives a single entry per CDR3 protein. The sample gives about 560,000 distinct CDR3 sequences, approximately 15% of which show up once; roughly 8.2% is in the top ten. The sample consisted of PBMCs or a T cell subset sorted from them (not recorded which). V usage is TRBV18 and J usage is TRBJ2-1; TRBD2 aligns across 7 bases. The sequence was obtained from an adult woman who had mild COVID-19 (a few samples of this study predate the infection). Cell type and time point are not known. In DNA form, the CDR3 reads TGTGCCAGCTCACGACTAGCCGATGAGCAGTTCTTC. This encodes CASSRLADEQFF.